The following is a T cell receptor beta chain sequence with its context. Its antigen is currently not known. No clone much larger than this one lies a single base away; base qualities are absent. V is cut by 3 bases and J by 16 bases, and the space between the germline ends is 10 bases. The CDR3 runs 11 amino acids, cysteine and phenylalanine included. Only the CDR3 region is kept as DNA, spanning 33 bases read in frame from base 1. The donors were some 36 Caucasian individuals from Russia, aged roughly 6 to 100 years, who were systemically healthy. Each donor gave approximately 9.4 milliliters of peripheral blood, drawn into EDTA-treated Vacutainer tubes. Ficoll-Paque density-gradient centrifugation was used to isolate PBMCs, with at least 7 million obtained per sample. Trizol reagent was used to extract total RNA from the PBMCs, yielding at least 6 micrograms per sample. Naive CD45RAhigh/CD27high T cell percentages were measured by flow cytometry on a PBMC aliquot from every donor.

This record belongs to a study of blood T cells in healthy people across ages (dated by TCRdb to 2015 to 2017). Turning to the overall study: Template switching captured roughly one uniquely barcoded TCR beta cDNA molecule per two T cells in model experiments. To track age-related changes in TCR beta repertoire diversity, the study relied on deep sequencing normalized with unique cDNA molecular identifiers. Donors were grouped into four age groups: young (average roughly 16 years), middle-aged (39), aged (about 60) and long-lived (82). For two donors (one aged 18 to 30 and one aged 80 or older), the study analyzed two additional independent replicas of 1 million unique cDNA reads from the same blood draw. What the authors observed across the whole study: The percentage of naive T cells measured by flow cytometry correlated strongly with observed TCR beta diversity. Because the CMV infection status of the donors was unknown, age-related changes in expanded clonotypes may potentially have been confounded. As age increased, observed TCR beta diversity per million T cells dropped in a roughly linear way, and a significant reduction was already evident by age 40. Compared with the aged group, the long-lived group had more naive CD4+ T cells, fewer expanded clones and increased TCR diversity, a pattern suggesting age selection. Estimates of total diversity based on one million sequenced T cells were regarded as lower bounds and as underestimates. Bulk unsorted PBMC profiling prevented conclusive comparison of naive and antigen-experienced compartments.

Library construction relied on 5' RACE. The instrument was an Illumina HiSeq 2500. A second about 6 to 11 cycle PCR used a sample-barcoded 5' primer and a J-beta primer mix. A unique molecular identifier was introduced onto each TCR beta cDNA molecule by a template-switch 5' adaptor carrying 12 random nucleotides. At least 3 million CDR3-containing paired-end reads were obtained from each sample. The Mint cDNA synthesis kit, primed by a TRBC-specific oligonucleotide, was used to synthesize first-strand cDNA from all RNA. After uracil-DNA glycosylase treatment, a first 18-cycle PCR used universal primers M1SS and BC2_uni_R on all cDNA. As for how the authors treated the data: For normalization, 1 million high-quality reads were randomly selected from each sample, with every read carrying a distinct molecular identifier. Instead of being binned into consensus sequences, reads with shared molecular identifiers were discarded. MiTCR, set to a Q25 quality threshold and the strictest error-elimination algorithm, was used for CDR3 identification, clonotype clustering and error correction. A nonparametric unseen species model with Euler transformation was used to estimate a lower bound on total TCR beta diversity. TCRdb applied fastp at Q25 and MiXCR to the public reads, then kept only in-frame beta chains. Each record represents a unique CDR3 protein, reported with the most common genes and DNA among its rows. The V and J calls here are based on TCRdb, not the publication. Here the sample has 760,000 or so distinct CDR3 sequences; approximately 25% occur a single time. The top ten constitute around 9.2% of the sample.

These data were likewise used in another study, on T cells of mothers and their children. As that second paper reports: Nine systemically healthy Caucasian individuals, comprising three mothers and their six children, were included as donors. cDNA synthesis consumed the entire amount of extracted RNA, loaded at roughly 1.5 ug RNA in each 15 ul reaction. In the second PCR, the M1S primer added sample barcodes and 2-4 random nucleotides. Over 8.5 million TCR beta CDR3 reads were obtained for each mother, and some 3.1 million reads were obtained for each child. Thymic selection shapes the output of TCR recombination in a similar way in related and unrelated pairs, and inherited differences have a minor effect. Normalized repertoire overlap was always slightly but never significantly higher in related than unrelated mother-child pairs. Persistent microchimeric T cell clones were not detected, at a sensitivity of approximately 100 clones per million clonotypes. In the study, deep NGS was used to compare the TCR beta repertoires of mothers and children, and features distinguishing related mother-child pairs from unrelated individuals were sought. The mean age was roughly 40 +/- 4 years for the mothers and approximately 11 +/- 4 years for the children. After adapters were ligated using NEBNext reagents, the libraries underwent 100+100 nt paired-end sequencing on an Illumina HiSeq 2000. Mother and child libraries were prepared a month apart and sequenced in separate runs to prevent cross-contamination. For each donor, between roughly 500,000 and 2,200,000 distinct TCR beta clonotypes were identified. Naive TCR beta clonotypes were estimated from low-frequency clonotypes matched to each donor's FACS-determined naive share, without sorting.

The rearranged chain carries TRBV12-3 or TRBV12-4 and TRBJ1-6, with the identity of the D gene unclear. The sequence was obtained from a boy aged 5-17 years in good health. Sequencing was performed on blood. The CDR3 in this case is CASSFGGNLHF. The nucleotide sequence is TGTGCCAGCAGTTTTGGAGGGAATCTCCACTTT.